This T cell receptor (beta chain) was recorded in a study of shared clonotypes between healthy human individuals. This CDR3 is 14 amino acids long. V dropped 6 bases and J dropped 6; count of bases not matched to a gene: 8. Germline values: CDR1 SNHLY, CDR2 FYNNEI. Participating donors were healthy, HIV-negative adults free of recent acute infections or vaccinations. Splitting the CD4+ cells yielded a CD45RA+ naive subset and a CD45RA-negative memory subset. Sequencing used immunoSEQ multiplex PCR; TCRdb keeps in-frame clones, though not all of them. The data contain 900,000 to 1,200,000 clones, approximately 80% of them seen just once; the ten biggest clones take up 0.5% to 0.65%.

The V call is TRBV2, the J call TRBJ2-4, with 7 bases fitting TRBD2. Sequenced input: memory CD4+ T cells from PBMCs. Subset: CD45RA-negative fraction. The TCR comes from a young man in good health. Some clones in this sample may be carry-over from other donors' samples. In DNA form, the CDR3 reads TGTGCCAGCAGCCCCGGGCTAGCGGTAAACATTCAGTACTTC. Protein sequence: CASSPGLAVNIQYF.